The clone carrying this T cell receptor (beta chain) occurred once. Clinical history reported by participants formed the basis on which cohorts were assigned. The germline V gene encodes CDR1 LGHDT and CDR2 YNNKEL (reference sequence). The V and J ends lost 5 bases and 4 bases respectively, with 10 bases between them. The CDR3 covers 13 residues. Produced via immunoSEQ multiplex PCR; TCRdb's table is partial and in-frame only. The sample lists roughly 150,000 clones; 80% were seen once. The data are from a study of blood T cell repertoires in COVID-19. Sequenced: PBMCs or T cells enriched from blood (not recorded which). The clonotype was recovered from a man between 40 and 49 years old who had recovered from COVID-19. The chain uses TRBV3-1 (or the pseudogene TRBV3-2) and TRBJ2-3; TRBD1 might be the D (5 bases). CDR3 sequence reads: CASSFPGSDTQYF. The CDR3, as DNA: TGTGCCAGCAGCTTCCCAGGGTCAGATACGCAGTATTTT.